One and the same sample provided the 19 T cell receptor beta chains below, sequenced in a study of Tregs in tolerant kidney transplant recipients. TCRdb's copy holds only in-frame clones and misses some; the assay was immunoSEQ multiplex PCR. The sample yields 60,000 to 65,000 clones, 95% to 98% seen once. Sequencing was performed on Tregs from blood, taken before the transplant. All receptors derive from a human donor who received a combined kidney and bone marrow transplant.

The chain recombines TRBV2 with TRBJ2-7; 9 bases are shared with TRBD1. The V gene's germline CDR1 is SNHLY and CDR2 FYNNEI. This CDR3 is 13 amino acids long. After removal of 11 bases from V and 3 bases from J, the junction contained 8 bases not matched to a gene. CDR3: CAGAGTGRYEQYF. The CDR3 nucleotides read TGTGCCGGGGCCGGGACAGGGCGCTACGAGCAGTACTTC.

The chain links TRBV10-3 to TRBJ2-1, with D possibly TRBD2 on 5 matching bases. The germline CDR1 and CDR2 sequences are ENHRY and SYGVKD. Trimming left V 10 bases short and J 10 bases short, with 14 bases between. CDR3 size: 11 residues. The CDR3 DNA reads TGTGCCACCGAGAGGGCCGAGGAGCAGTTCTTC. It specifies CATERAEEQFF.

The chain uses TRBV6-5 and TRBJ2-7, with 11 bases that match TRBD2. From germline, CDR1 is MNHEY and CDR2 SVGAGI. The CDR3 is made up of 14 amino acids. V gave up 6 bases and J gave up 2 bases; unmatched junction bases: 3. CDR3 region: CASRIAGGPYEQYF. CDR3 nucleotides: TGTGCCAGCAGAATAGCGGGAGGGCCCTACGAGCAGTACTTC.

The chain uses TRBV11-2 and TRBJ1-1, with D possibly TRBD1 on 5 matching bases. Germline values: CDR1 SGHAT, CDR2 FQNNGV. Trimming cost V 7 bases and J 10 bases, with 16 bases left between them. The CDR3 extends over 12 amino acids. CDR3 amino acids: CASNPPGGVAFF. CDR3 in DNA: TGTGCCAGCAACCCTCCTGGGGGGGTAGCTTTCTTT.

Here the CDR3 DNA reads TGTGCCAGCAGTTTATCGATTGAGACTAGCCCTTTTGAGCAGTTCTTC. Translated: CASSLSIETSPFEQFF. The rearrangement joins TRBV27 to TRBJ2-1; 7 bases are shared with TRBD2. Unmatched junction bases numbered 11, after V lost 0 bases and J lost 9 bases. CDR1 and CDR2 (germline): MNHEY, SMNVEV (reference sequence). The CDR3 spans 16 residues.

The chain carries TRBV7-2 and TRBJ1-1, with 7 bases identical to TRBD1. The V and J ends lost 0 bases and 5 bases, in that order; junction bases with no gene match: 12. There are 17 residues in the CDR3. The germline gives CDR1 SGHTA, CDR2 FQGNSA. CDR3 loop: CASSLAGRAGGGTEAFF. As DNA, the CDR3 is TGTGCCAGCAGCTTAGCCGGACGAGCAGGGGGAGGAACTGAAGCTTTCTTT.

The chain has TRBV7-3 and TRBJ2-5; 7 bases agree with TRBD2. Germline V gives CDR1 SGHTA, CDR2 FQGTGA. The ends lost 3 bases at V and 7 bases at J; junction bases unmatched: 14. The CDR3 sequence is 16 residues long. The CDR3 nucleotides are TGTGCCAGCAGCTTGATCGGGGGGACCTCGACGGGGACCCAGTACTTC. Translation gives CASSLIGGTSTGTQYF.

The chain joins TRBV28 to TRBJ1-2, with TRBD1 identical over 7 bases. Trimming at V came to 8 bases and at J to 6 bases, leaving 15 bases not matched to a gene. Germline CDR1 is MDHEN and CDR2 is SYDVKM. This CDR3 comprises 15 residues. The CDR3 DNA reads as TGTGCCAGCCAGGGACAGTACTATCTTGGAGATGGCTACACCTTC. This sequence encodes CASQGQYYLGDGYTF.

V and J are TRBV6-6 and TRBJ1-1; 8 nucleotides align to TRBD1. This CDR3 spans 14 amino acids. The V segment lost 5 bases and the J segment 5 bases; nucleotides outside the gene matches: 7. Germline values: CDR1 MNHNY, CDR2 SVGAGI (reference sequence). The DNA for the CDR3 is TGTGCCAGCAGTCGCGGACAGGGTGGTACTGAAGCTTTCTTT. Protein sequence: CASSRGQGGTEAFF.

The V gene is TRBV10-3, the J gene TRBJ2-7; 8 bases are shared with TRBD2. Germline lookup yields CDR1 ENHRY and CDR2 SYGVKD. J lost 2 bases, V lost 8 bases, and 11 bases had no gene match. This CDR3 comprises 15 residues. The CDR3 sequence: CAIGGGLVGTYEQYF. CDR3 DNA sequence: TGTGCCATCGGGGGGGGACTAGTCGGGACCTACGAGCAGTACTTC.

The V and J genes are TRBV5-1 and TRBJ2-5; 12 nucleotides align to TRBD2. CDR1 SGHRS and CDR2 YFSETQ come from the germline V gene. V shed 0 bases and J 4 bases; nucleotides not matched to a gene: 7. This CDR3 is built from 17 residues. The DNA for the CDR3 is TGCGCCAGCAGCTTGGCACCTAGCGGGAGGGTCAGAGAGACCCAGTACTTC. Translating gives CASSLAPSGRVRETQYF.

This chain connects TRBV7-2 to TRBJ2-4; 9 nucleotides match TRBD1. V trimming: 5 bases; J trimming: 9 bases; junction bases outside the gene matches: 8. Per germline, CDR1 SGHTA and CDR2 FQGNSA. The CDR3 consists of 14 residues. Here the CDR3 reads CASSPRDRVAIQYF. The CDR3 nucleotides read TGTGCCAGCAGCCCCCGGGACAGGGTGGCCATTCAGTACTTC. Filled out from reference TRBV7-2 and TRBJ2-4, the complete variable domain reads GAGVSQSPSNKVTEKGKDVELRCDPISGHTALYWYRQSLGQGLEFLIYFQGNSAPDKSGLPSDRFSAERTGGSVSTLTIQRTQQEDSAVYLCASSPRDRVAIQYFGAGTRLSVL.

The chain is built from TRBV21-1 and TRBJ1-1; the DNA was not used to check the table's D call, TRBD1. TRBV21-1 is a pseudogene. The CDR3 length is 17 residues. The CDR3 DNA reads TGTGCCAGCAGCAAAGTCAGGGACAACATGGGGTACACTGAAGCTTTCTTT. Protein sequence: CASSKVRDNMGYTEAFF.

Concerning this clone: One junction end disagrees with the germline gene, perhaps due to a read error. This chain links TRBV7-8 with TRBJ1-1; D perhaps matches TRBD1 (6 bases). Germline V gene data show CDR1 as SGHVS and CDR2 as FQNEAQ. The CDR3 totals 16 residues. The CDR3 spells CASSLYLRTTGPEAFF. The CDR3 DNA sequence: TGTGCCAGCAGCTTATACCTAAGGACGACAGGTCCTGAGGCTTTCTTT.

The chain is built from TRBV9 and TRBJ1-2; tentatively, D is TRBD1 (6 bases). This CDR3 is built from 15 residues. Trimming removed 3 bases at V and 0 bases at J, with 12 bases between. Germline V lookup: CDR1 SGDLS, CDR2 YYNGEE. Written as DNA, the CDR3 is TGTGCCAGCAGCGCTACAGGGAATACTAACTATGGCTACACCTTC. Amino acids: CASSATGNTNYGYTF.

The CDR3 nucleotides read TGTGCCAGCAGCTTCGCGGGAAGATCCACAGATACGCAGTATTTT. Translation: CASSFAGRSTDTQYF. The rearrangement links TRBV7-9 to TRBJ2-3; possibly TRBD2 for D (6 bases). Germline V lookup: CDR1 SEHNR, CDR2 FQNEAQ (reference sequence). This CDR3 has 15 amino acids. Trimming cost V 3 bases and J 2 bases, with 12 bases left between them. Variable domain in full (rest from reference TRBV7-9 and TRBJ2-3): DTGVSQNPRHKITKRGQNVTFRCDPISEHNRLYWYRQTLGQGPEFLTYFQNEAQLEKSRLLSDRFSAERPKGSFSTLEIQRTEQGDSAMYLCASSFAGRSTDTQYFGPGTRLTVL.

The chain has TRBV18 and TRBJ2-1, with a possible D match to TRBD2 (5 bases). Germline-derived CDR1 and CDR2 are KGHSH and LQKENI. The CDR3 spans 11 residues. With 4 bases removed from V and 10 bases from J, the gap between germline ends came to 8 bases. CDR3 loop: CASSQIAEQFF. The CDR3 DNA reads TGTGCCAGCTCACAAATAGCGGAGCAGTTCTTC.

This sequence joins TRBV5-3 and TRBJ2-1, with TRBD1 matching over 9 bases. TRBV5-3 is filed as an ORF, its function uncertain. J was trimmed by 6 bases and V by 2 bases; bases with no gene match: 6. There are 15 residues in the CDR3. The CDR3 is CARSFGQGPTNEQFF. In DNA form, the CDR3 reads TGTGCCAGAAGCTTCGGACAGGGGCCGACCAATGAGCAGTTCTTC.

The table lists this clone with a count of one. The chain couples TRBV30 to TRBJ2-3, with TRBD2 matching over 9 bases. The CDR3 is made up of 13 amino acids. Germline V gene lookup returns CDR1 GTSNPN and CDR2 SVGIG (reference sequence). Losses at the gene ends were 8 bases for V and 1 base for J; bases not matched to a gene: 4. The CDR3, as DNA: TGTGCCAGAATAGCGGGGGGCACAGATACGCAGTATTTT. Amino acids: CARIAGGTDTQYF.